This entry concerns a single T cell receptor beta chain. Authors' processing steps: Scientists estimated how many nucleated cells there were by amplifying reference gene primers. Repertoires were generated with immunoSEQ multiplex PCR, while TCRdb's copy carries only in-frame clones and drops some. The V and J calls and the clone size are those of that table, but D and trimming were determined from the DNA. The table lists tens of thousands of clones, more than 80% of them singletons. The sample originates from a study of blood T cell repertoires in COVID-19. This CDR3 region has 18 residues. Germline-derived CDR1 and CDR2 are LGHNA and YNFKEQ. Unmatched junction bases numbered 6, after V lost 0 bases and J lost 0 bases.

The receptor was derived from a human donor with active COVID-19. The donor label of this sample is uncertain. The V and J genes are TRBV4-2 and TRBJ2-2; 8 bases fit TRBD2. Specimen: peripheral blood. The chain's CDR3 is CASSQDVGAGANTGELFF. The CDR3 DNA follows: TGTGCCAGCAGCCAAGATGTTGGAGCGGGGGCGAACACCGGGGAGCTGTTTTTT.